This T cell receptor (beta chain) appears in the sequencing data of a study of regulatory T cells in long-lasting Graves disease. General study findings and limits: With a small sample size, accuracy may have been reduced.

As for this clonotype: Its antigen remains unknown.

Arm-PCR of CDR3 regions and iRepertoire HTBI primers were the basis on which TCR beta libraries were built. Methods used by the authors: Throughout the samples, researchers identified roughly 57 TRBV and about 15 TRBJ segments. TCRdb processed the multiplex PCR reads anew with MiXCR; each CDR3 protein has one entry. None of the V and J calls come from the authors' own analysis; TCRdb made them. The table lists about 660,000 distinct CDR3 sequences, 25% to 30% of them singletons, with 40% to 50% in the top ten. Stated time point: persistent/refractory GD, antithyroid drugs over 5 years with positive TRAb. RNA isolated from PBMCs was used to make the TCR library. V trimming: 6 bases; J trimming: 6 bases; junction bases outside the gene matches: 7. This CDR3 is 13 amino acids long. Germline-derived CDR1 and CDR2 are MNHEY and SVGEGT.

This specimen consisted of peripheral blood mononuclear cells (PBMCs), obtained when the disease was refractory, from a patient treated with antithyroid drugs. J is TRBJ1-2 and V is TRBV6-2 or TRBV6-3; 7 nucleotides match TRBD1. The source of this sequence is a female donor with Graves disease. Here the CDR3 DNA reads TGTGCCAGCAGCCGCGGGACAGATAATGGCTACACCTTC. Translating it yields CASSRGTDNGYTF.